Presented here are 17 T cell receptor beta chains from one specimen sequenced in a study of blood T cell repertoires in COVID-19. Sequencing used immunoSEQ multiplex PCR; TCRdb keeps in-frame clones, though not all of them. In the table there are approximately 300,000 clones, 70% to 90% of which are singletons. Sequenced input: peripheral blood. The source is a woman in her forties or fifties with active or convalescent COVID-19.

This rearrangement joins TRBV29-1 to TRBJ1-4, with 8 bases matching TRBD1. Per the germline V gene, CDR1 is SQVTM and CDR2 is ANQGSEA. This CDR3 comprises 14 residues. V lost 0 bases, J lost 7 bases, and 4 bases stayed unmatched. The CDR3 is CSVEDPRGREKLFF. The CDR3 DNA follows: TGCAGCGTTGAAGACCCCAGGGGGCGTGAAAAACTGTTTTTT.

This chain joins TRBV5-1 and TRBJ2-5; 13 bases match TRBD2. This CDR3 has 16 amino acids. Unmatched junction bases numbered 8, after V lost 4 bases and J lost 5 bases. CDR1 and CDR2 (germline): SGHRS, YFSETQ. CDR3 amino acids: CASSLPGTSGIETQYF. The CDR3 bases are TGCGCCAGCAGCCTACCCGGGACTAGCGGGATTGAGACCCAGTACTTC.

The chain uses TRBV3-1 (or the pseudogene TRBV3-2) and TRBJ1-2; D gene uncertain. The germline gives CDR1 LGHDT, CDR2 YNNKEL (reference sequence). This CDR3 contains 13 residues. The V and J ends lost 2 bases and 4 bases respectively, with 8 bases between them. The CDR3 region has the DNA TGTGCCAGCAGCCAATCGGAGTTCTATGGCTACACCTTC. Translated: CASSQSEFYGYTF.

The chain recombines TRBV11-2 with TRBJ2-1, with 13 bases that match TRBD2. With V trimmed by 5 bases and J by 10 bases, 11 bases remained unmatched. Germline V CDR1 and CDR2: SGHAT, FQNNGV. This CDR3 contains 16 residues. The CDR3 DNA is TGTGCCAGCAGCGCATTCGGGACTAGCGGGATTAGGGAGCAGTTCTTC. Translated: CASSAFGTSGIREQFF. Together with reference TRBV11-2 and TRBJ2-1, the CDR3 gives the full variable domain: EAGVAQSPRYKIIEKRQSVAFWCNPISGHATLYWYQQILGQGPKLLIQFQNNGVVDDSQLPKDRFSAERLKGVDSTLKIQPAKLEDSAVYLCASSAFGTSGIREQFFGPGTRLTVL.

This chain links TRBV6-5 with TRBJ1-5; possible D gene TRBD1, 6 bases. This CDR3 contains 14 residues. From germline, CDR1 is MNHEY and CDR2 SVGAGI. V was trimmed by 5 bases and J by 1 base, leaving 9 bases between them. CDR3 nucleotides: TGTGCCAGCAGTACTCAGGGGAGCAATCAGCCCCAGCATTTT. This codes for CASSTQGSNQPQHF.

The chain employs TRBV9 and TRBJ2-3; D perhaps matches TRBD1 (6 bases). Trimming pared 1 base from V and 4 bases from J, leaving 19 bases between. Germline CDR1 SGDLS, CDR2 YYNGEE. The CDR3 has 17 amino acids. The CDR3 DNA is TGTGCCAGCAGCGTAAGACCAGGGGATGCGTTGGCAGATACGCAGTATTTT. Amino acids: CASSVRPGDALADTQYF.

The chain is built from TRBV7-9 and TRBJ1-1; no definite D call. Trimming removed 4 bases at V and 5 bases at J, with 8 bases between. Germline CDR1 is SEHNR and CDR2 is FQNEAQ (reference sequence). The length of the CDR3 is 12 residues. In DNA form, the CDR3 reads TGTGCCAGCAGCTCAAGAGATACTGAAGCTTTCTTT. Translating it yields CASSSRDTEAFF. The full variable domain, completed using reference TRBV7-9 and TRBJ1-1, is DTGVSQNPRHKITKRGQNVTFRCDPISEHNRLYWYRQTLGQGPEFLTYFQNEAQLEKSRLLSDRFSAERPKGSFSTLEIQRTEQGDSAMYLCASSSRDTEAFFGQGTRLTVV.

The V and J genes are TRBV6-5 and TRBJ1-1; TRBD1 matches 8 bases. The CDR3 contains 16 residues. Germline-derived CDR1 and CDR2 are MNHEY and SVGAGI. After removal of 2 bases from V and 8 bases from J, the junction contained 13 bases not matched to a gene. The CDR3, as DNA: TGTGCCAGCAGTTACGGGACTACAGGGGGGCGATGGGAAGCTTTCTTT. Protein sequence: CASSYGTTGGRWEAFF.

In nucleotides, the CDR3 is TGCGCCAGCAGCTCGCCTGACAGGGGATATGCTGAAGCTTTCTTT. Translation: CASSSPDRGYAEAFF. The rearrangement uses TRBV5-1 and TRBJ1-1; 8 positions agree with TRBD1. V was clipped by 3 bases and J by 6 bases; unmatched bases: 10. In germline, CDR1 is SGHRS, CDR2 YFSETQ. CDR3 size: 15 residues.

For the CDR3, the DNA is TGTGCCAGCAGCTTAACCCCGCTAGCGGGGAGCACAGATACGCAGTATTTT. Its translation: CASSLTPLAGSTDTQYF. V gene TRBV7-3 combines with J gene TRBJ2-3, with 9 bases identical to TRBD2. V lost 0 bases and J lost 0; bases outside the gene matches: 4. Germline V gene lookup returns CDR1 SGHTA and CDR2 FQGTGA. The CDR3 sequence is 17 residues long.

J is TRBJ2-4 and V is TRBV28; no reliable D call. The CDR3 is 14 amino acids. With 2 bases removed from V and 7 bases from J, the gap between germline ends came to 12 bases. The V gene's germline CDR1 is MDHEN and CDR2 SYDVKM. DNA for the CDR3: TGTGCCAGCAGTTTAGAGACTCTCCAGAACATTCAGTACTTC. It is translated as CASSLETLQNIQYF.

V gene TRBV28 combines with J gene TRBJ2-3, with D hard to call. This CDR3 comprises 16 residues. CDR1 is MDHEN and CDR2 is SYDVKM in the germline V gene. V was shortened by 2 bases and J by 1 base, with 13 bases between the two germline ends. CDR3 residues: CASSLVGRTRTDTQYF. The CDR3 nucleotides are TGTGCCAGCAGTTTAGTGGGCAGAACTCGCACAGATACGCAGTATTTT. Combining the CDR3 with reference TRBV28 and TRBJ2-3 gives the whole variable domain DVKVTQSSRYLVKRTGEKVFLECVQDMDHENMFWYRQDPGLGLRLIYFSYDVKMKEKGDIPEGYSVSREKKERFSLILESASTNQTSMYLCASSLVGRTRTDTQYFGPGTRLTVL.

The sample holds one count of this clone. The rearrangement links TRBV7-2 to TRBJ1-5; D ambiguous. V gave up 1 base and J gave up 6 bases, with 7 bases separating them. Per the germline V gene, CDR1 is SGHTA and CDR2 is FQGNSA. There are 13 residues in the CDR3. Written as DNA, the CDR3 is TGTGCCAGCAGCTTAGAACAGTTTCAGCCCCAGCATTTT. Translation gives CASSLEQFQPQHF.

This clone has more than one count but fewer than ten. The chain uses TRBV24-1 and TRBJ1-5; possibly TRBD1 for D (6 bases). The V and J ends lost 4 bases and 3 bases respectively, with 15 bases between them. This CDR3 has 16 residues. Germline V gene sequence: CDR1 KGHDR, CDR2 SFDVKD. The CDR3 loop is CATSDNTRGANQPQHF. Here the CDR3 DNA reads TGTGCCACCAGTGACAACACCAGGGGCGCCAATCAGCCCCAGCATTTT.

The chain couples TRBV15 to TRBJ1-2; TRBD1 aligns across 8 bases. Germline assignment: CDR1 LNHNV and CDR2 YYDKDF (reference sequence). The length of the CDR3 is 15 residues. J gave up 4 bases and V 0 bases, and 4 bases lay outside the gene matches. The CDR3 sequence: CATSRDYDRGYGYTF. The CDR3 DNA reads TGTGCCACCAGCAGAGATTACGACAGGGGCTATGGCTACACCTTC.

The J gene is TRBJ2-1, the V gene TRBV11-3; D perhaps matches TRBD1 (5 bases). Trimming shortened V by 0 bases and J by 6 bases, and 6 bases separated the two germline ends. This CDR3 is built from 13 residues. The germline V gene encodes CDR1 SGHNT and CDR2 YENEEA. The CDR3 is CASSLDRVNEQFF. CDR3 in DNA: TGTGCCAGCAGCTTAGACAGGGTCAATGAGCAGTTCTTC.

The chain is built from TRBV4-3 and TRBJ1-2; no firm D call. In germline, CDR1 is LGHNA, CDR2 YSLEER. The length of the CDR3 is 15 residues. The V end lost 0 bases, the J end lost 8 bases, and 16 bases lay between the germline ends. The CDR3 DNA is TGCGCCAGCAGCCAAGATGCGGGGATCCAGGAGGGCTACACCTTC. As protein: CASSQDAGIQEGYTF.